These 19 T cell receptor beta chains were sequenced from one sample in a study of identical twins. TCRdb re-called the 5' RACE reads through MiXCR, storing one row per CDR3 protein. The table includes 750,000 to 950,000 distinct CDR3 sequences, around 12% detected once. The same data also contributed to another study, on yellow fever vaccine responses in identical twins.

The material sequenced was PBMCs. The source is a woman aged 18-29 years in good health.

The genes are TRBV28 and TRBJ2-5, with TRBD2 matching 11 bases. This CDR3 is built from 15 residues. Germline loops: CDR1 MDHEN, CDR2 SYDVKM. V lost 4 bases and J lost 5; bases outside the gene matches: 6. DNA for the CDR3: TGTGCCAGCAGTTCGACTAGCGGGATCTGGGAGACCCAGTACTTC. Its translation is CASSSTSGIWETQYF.

The V gene is TRBV7-6, the J gene TRBJ2-7; 9 bases are shared with TRBD1. This CDR3 is 15 amino acids long. Per the germline V gene, CDR1 is SGHVS and CDR2 is FNYEAQ. V gave up 1 base and J gave up 2 bases; unmatched junction bases: 3. DNA of the CDR3: TGTGCCAGCAGCTTAGGACAGGGGGTTACCTACGAGCAGTACTTC. Protein: CASSLGQGVTYEQYF.

This clonotype was seen many times. An end of the junction differs from the germline gene, which may be a read error. The chain joins TRBV2 to TRBJ1-1; D unresolved. The V gene's germline CDR1 is SNHLY and CDR2 FYNNEI. This CDR3 comprises 12 residues. In DNA form, the CDR3 reads TGTGCCAGCAGAGAAGCGACCGAAGCGGCTTTCTTT. It is translated as CASREATEAAFF.

About this clonotype itself: A read error may be the cause here, since a much bigger clone is one base away. The DNA of the CDR3 is TGTGCCAGCAGTTTAGGGACTAGCAGGAGCGATGAGCAGTTCTTC. Encoded protein: CASSLGTSRSDEQFF. The chain employs TRBV9 and TRBJ2-1, with 9 bases aligning to TRBD2. Germline CDR1 is SGDLS and CDR2 is YYNGEE. The CDR3 is 15 amino acids. Germline trimming cut 5 bases from V and 8 bases from J; bases unmatched to any gene: 11.

The V and J genes are TRBV20-1 and TRBJ2-2, with 7 bases matching TRBD1. With V trimmed by 5 bases and J by 0 bases, 12 bases remained unmatched. Per germline, CDR1 DFQATT and CDR2 SNEGSKA (reference sequence). The CDR3 contains 17 residues. The CDR3 nucleotides read TGCAGTGCTCGCACCCTAACCGGGACAGCGAACACCGGGGAGCTGTTTTTT. Amino acids: CSARTLTGTANTGELFF.

This clonotype was observed a handful of times. CDR3 residues: CASSPSPTGRTQYF. CDR3 nucleotides: TGTGCCAGCAGTCCCTCCCCTACAGGGCGGACGCAGTATTTT. J is TRBJ2-3 and V is TRBV27, with D possibly matching TRBD1 (6 bases). With 5 bases removed from V and 9 bases from J, the gap between germline ends came to 18 bases. CDR1 and CDR2 from the germline V gene are MNHEY and SMNVEV (reference sequence). This CDR3 is built from 14 residues.

This clonotype appeared many times. The rearrangement uses TRBV15 and TRBJ2-3; D is perhaps TRBD2 (5 bases). Trimming took off 6 bases at V and 5 bases at J, with 12 bases between the two ends. The CDR3 is made up of 13 amino acids. CDR1 is LNHNV, CDR2 YYDKDF, per germline (reference sequence). CDR3 bases: TGTGCCACCAGGGACTTAGGAAGAGATACGCAGTATTTT. As protein: CATRDLGRDTQYF. Looking up the rest from reference TRBV15 and TRBJ2-3 gives the full variable domain: DAMVIQNPRYQVTQFGKPVTLSCSQTLNHNVMYWYQQKSSQAPKLLFHYYDKDFNNEADTPDNFQSRRPNTSFCFLDIRSPGLGDTAMYLCATRDLGRDTQYFGPGTRLTVL.

This chain uses TRBV27 with TRBJ1-1; D unclear. Germline V gene lookup returns CDR1 MNHEY and CDR2 SMNVEV (reference sequence). Deletions cut 9 bases from V and 5 bases from J, with 13 bases between. This CDR3 comprises 12 residues. This CDR3 reads CASKGAGTEAFF. CDR3 coding DNA: TGTGCCAGTAAAGGTGCGGGGACTGAAGCTTTCTTT.

The chain couples TRBV11-2 to TRBJ2-1, with 13 nucleotides matching TRBD2. The germline gives CDR1 SGHAT, CDR2 FQNNGV. V shed 5 bases and J 9 bases; nucleotides not matched to a gene: 10. The CDR3 extends over 16 amino acids. The CDR3 DNA reads as TGTGCCAGCAGCGTCGAACTAGCGGGGGGGGTAAGTGAGCAGTTCTTC. Translated: CASSVELAGGVSEQFF.

In its sample, this clonotype was seen many times. V is TRBV7-8 and J is TRBJ2-7, with 12 bases lining up with TRBD2. The V and J ends lost 5 bases and 3 bases, in that order; junction bases with no gene match: 5. The CDR3 sequence is 15 residues long. Germline V lookup: CDR1 SGHVS, CDR2 FQNEAQ. Written as DNA, the CDR3 is TGTGCCAGCAGCCCTAGCGGGAGGGCCCTCTACGAGCAGTACTTC. Its protein is CASSPSGRALYEQYF.

The rearrangement uses TRBV5-1 and TRBJ1-2; 7 positions agree with TRBD1. Germline V gene lookup returns CDR1 SGHRS and CDR2 YFSETQ. The CDR3 has 14 residues. The V gene end was trimmed by 5 bases and the J gene end by 0 bases; junction bases not matched to a gene: 4. The CDR3 DNA is TGCGCCAGCAGACCCGGGACAGCTAACTATGGCTACACCTTC. As protein: CASRPGTANYGYTF.

This clonotype came up a few times. V and J are TRBV12-3 or TRBV12-4 and TRBJ1-1; weak D call: TRBD1 (5 bases). V was shortened by 1 base and J by 5 bases, with 11 bases between the two germline ends. The CDR3 has 14 residues. CDR3 nucleotide sequence: TGTGCCAGCAGTTTAGGGGGGAGGGTAACTGAAGCTTTCTTT. It is translated as CASSLGGRVTEAFF.

A few counts support this clonotype. J is TRBJ2-5 and V is TRBV3-1, with unresolved D. The germline V gene encodes CDR1 LGHDT and CDR2 YNNKEL (reference sequence). V was cut by 0 bases and J by 5 bases, with 10 bases left in between. CDR3 length: 14 amino acids. CDR3 nucleotides: TGTGCCAGCAGCCAAGATTATGGCGCTGAGACCCAGTACTTC. Protein product: CASSQDYGAETQYF.

This clonotype was seen more than once but under ten times. This chain connects TRBV20-1 to TRBJ2-2; D perhaps matches TRBD1 (6 bases). V lost 1 base to trimming and J lost 5 bases, with 8 bases between them. The CDR3 runs 13 residues. Germline V CDR1 and CDR2: DFQATT, SNEGSKA (reference sequence). The CDR3 nucleotides read TGCAGTGCTAGAGCCAGGGGAACCGGGGAGCTGTTTTTT. It specifies CSARARGTGELFF.

This clonotype appeared a few times. In nucleotides, the CDR3 is TGTGCCAGCAGCCAACTTGGGGGGGACGGCGAGCAGTACTTC. Its translation is CASSQLGGDGEQYF. The chain carries TRBV3-1 and TRBJ2-7, with TRBD2 matching 7 bases. The CDR3 runs 14 residues. V dropped 2 bases and J dropped 6; count of bases not matched to a gene: 7. The germline CDR1 and CDR2 sequences are LGHDT and YNNKEL (reference sequence).

This clonotype came up a few times. The chain carries TRBV6-5 and TRBJ2-2, with D possibly being TRBD1 (7 bases). The CDR3 has 12 residues. Trimming cost V 7 bases and J 8 bases, with 11 bases left between them. The V gene's germline CDR1 is MNHEY and CDR2 SVGAGI. The CDR3 DNA reads as TGTGCCAGCACCAGGGGGGTAGGGGAGCTGTTTTTT. Amino acid sequence: CASTRGVGELFF.

The count of this clonotype is one. The CDR3 spells CASSMTSPGELFF. The DNA for the CDR3 is TGTGCCAGCAGCATGACTAGTCCCGGGGAGCTGTTTTTT. The rearrangement joins TRBV7-6 to TRBJ2-2; D might be TRBD2 (6 bases). V was shortened by 5 bases and J by 6 bases, with 10 bases between the two germline ends. The CDR3 is 13 amino acids. Looked up from germline, CDR1 is SGHVS and CDR2 is FNYEAQ.

The V call is TRBV6-1, the J call TRBJ2-2; TRBD1 or TRBD2 may be the D gene (5 bases each). V was clipped by 8 bases and J by 1 base, with 14 bases between them. This CDR3 has 15 amino acids. Per the germline V gene, CDR1 is MNHNS and CDR2 is SASEGT. The CDR3 reads CASCEGRLNTGELFF. The DNA for the CDR3 is TGTGCCAGCTGCGAGGGGCGCCTGAACACCGGGGAGCTGTTTTTT.

Only a few counts were recorded for this clonotype. The chain is built from TRBV12-3 or TRBV12-4 and TRBJ2-3; a possible D gene is TRBD1 (5 bases). This CDR3 spans 14 amino acids. The germline V and J ends were trimmed by 7 bases and 10 bases, with 21 bases remaining between them. The CDR3 sequence is CASTPQPGAIAQYF. Here the CDR3 DNA reads TGTGCCAGCACCCCCCAACCTGGGGCAATAGCGCAGTATTTT.